Following are 27 T cell receptor beta chains from one sample sequenced in a study of blood T cells in healthy people across ages. For the second PCR, which ran for about 6 to 11 cycles, a sample-barcoded 5' primer and a J-beta primer mix were used. TCRdb recomputed calls from the 5' RACE reads with MiXCR, one row per CDR3 protein. Of 650,000 to 800,000 distinct CDR3 sequences in the sample, around 50% were seen once. Material for sequencing was blood. The receptors stem from a woman older than 75 in good health.

This chain uses TRBV5-1 with TRBJ1-4; D might be TRBD1 (6 bases). CDR3 length equals 18 residues. V was trimmed by 4 bases and J by 0 bases, leaving 19 bases between them. Germline CDR1 is SGHRS and CDR2 is YFSETQ. The CDR3 loop reads CASSQVAGGPSTNEKLFF. The CDR3, as DNA: TGCGCCAGCAGCCAGGTGGCTGGGGGGCCCTCAACTAATGAAAAACTGTTTTTT.

This clonotype was counted many times. The chain recombines TRBV5-1 with TRBJ2-3; 13 nucleotides align to TRBD2. After removal of 0 bases from V and 1 base from J, the junction contained 2 bases not matched to a gene. The germline V gene encodes CDR1 SGHRS and CDR2 YFSETQ. This CDR3 comprises 17 residues. CDR3 in amino acids: CASSLEGLAGRTDTQYF. In DNA, the CDR3 is TGCGCCAGCAGCTTGGAGGGACTAGCGGGGCGCACAGATACGCAGTATTTT.

This chain links TRBV5-1 with TRBJ2-1; 10 bases agree with TRBD1. Germline trimming cut 4 bases from V and 5 bases from J; bases unmatched to any gene: 6. CDR3 length: 15 residues. Germline CDR1 SGHRS, CDR2 YFSETQ. DNA for the CDR3: TGCGCCAGCAGCCCGGGACAGGGGTACCACAATGAGCAGTTCTTC. Translating gives CASSPGQGYHNEQFF.

Worth noting for this clonotype: One base away lies a much larger clone, so this may be a sequencing read error. The chain employs TRBV2 and TRBJ2-6; D might be TRBD1 (5 bases). This CDR3 contains 15 residues. Germline values: CDR1 SNHLY, CDR2 FYNNEI. CDR3 sequence (DNA): TGTACCAGCAGTGATAGGGGCTCTGGGGCCAACGTCCTGACTTTC. It codes for CTSSDRGSGANVLTF.

Many counts were recorded for this clonotype. The CDR3 spells CASSGTGGEQYF. The CDR3, as DNA: TGTGCCAGCAGCGGGACAGGGGGCGAGCAGTACTTC. The V and J genes are TRBV9 and TRBJ2-7; 10 positions match TRBD1. CDR1 SGDLS and CDR2 YYNGEE come from the germline V gene. The CDR3 runs 12 residues. J was trimmed by 6 bases and V by 3 bases; bases with no gene match: 0.

V gene TRBV10-3 combines with J gene TRBJ1-2, with D hard to call. CDR3 length: 13 residues. Germline V gene lookup returns CDR1 ENHRY and CDR2 SYGVKD. The ends were cut back, 2 bases at V and 3 bases at J, with 7 bases in the middle. The CDR3 DNA sequence: TGTGCCATCAGTGAGCCGGCGGACTATGGCTACACCTTC. Translation gives CAISEPADYGYTF.

The chain links TRBV6-2 or TRBV6-3 to TRBJ1-5, with TRBD1 identical over 7 bases. Trimming removed 7 bases from V and 3 bases from J; junction bases left unmatched: 6. The CDR3 length is 14 residues. Germline-derived CDR1 and CDR2 are MNHEY and SVGEGT. The CDR3 region is CASTGTASNQPQHF. The DNA for the CDR3 is TGTGCCAGCACCGGGACAGCTTCCAATCAGCCCCAGCATTTT.

In this sample, this clonotype turned up many times. With a much larger clone just one base away, this may be a read error. The chain uses TRBV6-6 and TRBJ2-5; 7 bases match TRBD1. With V trimmed by 5 bases and J by 11 bases, 5 bases remained unmatched. The germline CDR1 and CDR2 sequences are MNHNY and SVGAGI (reference sequence). The CDR3 loop spans 11 amino acids. The CDR3 DNA is TGTGCCAGCAGTCCTACAGGGGAGCAGTACTTC. The encoded protein is CASSPTGEQYF.

This chain's CDR3 is CASSLIVPGGGYAQYF. CDR3 nucleotide sequence: TGTGCCAGCAGTTTAATCGTGCCTGGGGGGGGATATGCGCAGTATTTT. V gene TRBV6-5 combines with J gene TRBJ2-3, with 7 bases fitting TRBD2. V gave up 4 bases and J gave up 10 bases; unmatched junction bases: 17. This CDR3 spans 16 amino acids. CDR1 MNHEY and CDR2 SVGAGI come from the germline V gene.

The sample holds many counts of this clonotype. This sequence joins TRBV20-1 and TRBJ2-3; perhaps TRBD1 as D (6 bases). Between the trimmed V and J ends, which lost 6 bases and 2 bases, there was a span of 12 bases. The germline V gene has CDR1 DFQATT and CDR2 SNEGSKA (reference sequence). The CDR3 runs to 13 residues. CDR3 nucleotides: TGCAGTGCACCCGGGACATACACAGATACGCAGTATTTT. Protein sequence: CSAPGTYTDTQYF.

The chain employs TRBV20-1 and TRBJ1-2; D remains unclear. Germline assignment: CDR1 DFQATT and CDR2 SNEGSKA (reference sequence). This CDR3 is 14 amino acids long. The V end lost 1 base, the J end lost 4 bases, and 13 bases lay between the germline ends. CDR3 residues: CSARGLDWGYGYTF. CDR3 nucleotides: TGCAGTGCTAGAGGGCTCGACTGGGGCTATGGCTACACCTTC.

The J gene is TRBJ2-7, the V gene TRBV7-2; 8 bases are shared with TRBD2. This CDR3 has 12 amino acids. CDR1 is SGHTA, CDR2 FQGNSA, per germline. The V and J ends lost 5 bases and 9 bases, in that order; junction bases with no gene match: 6. As DNA, the CDR3 is TGTGCCAGCAGCCCCTACGCGGGAGGGCAGTACTTC. Amino acid sequence: CASSPYAGGQYF.

This clonotype was counted between two and nine times. This sequence joins TRBV18 and TRBJ2-1; D call uncertain. CDR1 is KGHSH and CDR2 is LQKENI in the germline V gene. Trimming left V 5 bases short and J 5 bases short, with 10 bases between. The CDR3 has 13 amino acids. The CDR3 here is CASSSKSDNEQFF. In DNA, the CDR3 is TGTGCCAGCTCATCAAAAAGCGACAATGAGCAGTTCTTC. Looking up the rest from reference TRBV18 and TRBJ2-1 gives the full variable domain: NAGVMQNPRHLVRRRGQEARLRCSPMKGHSHVYWYRQLPEEGLKFMVYLQKENIIDESGMPKERFSAEFPKEGPSILRIQQVVRGDSAAYFCASSSKSDNEQFFGPGTRLTVL.

Concerning this clonotype itself: A read error may produce the germline difference seen at one junction end. The CDR3 here is CAISDAASTVTQYF. Here the CDR3 DNA reads TGTGCCATCAGTGACGCTGCCAGCACAGTTACGCAGTATTTT. The rearrangement uses TRBV10-3 and TRBJ2-3, with D uncertain. In germline, CDR1 is ENHRY, CDR2 SYGVKD. The CDR3 is 14 residues long.

The chain joins TRBV11-2 to TRBJ2-3; D gene ambiguous. The germline gives CDR1 SGHAT, CDR2 FQNNGV. V lost 4 bases to trimming and J lost 5 bases, with 19 bases between them. This CDR3 comprises 16 residues. The CDR3 sequence is CASSSRFERGLDTQYF. CDR3 nucleotides: TGTGCCAGCAGCTCGCGCTTTGAGAGAGGATTAGATACGCAGTATTTT.

The chain employs TRBV5-1 and TRBJ1-1; D gene ambiguous. Deletions cut 0 bases from V and 0 bases from J, with 15 bases between. The germline CDR1 and CDR2 sequences are SGHRS and YFSETQ. The CDR3 consists of 17 residues. The DNA for the CDR3 is TGCGCCAGCAGCTTGGGAGGAGGCAGAACGATGAACACTGAAGCTTTCTTT. It codes for CASSLGGGRTMNTEAFF.

The chain carries TRBV20-1 and TRBJ2-3; D is unresolved. The CDR3 loop spans 13 amino acids. The ends were cut back, 5 bases at V and 0 bases at J, with 9 bases in the middle. Germline V gives CDR1 DFQATT, CDR2 SNEGSKA (reference sequence). The CDR3, as DNA: TGCAGTGCTCAAGCTAAAAGCACAGATACGCAGTATTTT. It specifies CSAQAKSTDTQYF.

The chain employs TRBV25-1 and TRBJ2-6; D tentatively reads TRBD1 or TRBD2 (6 bases each). V was cut by 1 base and J by 0 bases, with 10 bases left in between. CDR3 length: 17 residues. Germline values: CDR1 MGHDK, CDR2 SYGVNS. CDR3 sequence reads: CASSESGASSGANVLTF. Here the CDR3 DNA reads TGTGCCAGCAGTGAATCGGGGGCCTCCTCTGGGGCCAACGTCCTGACTTTC. Full variable domain (outside the CDR3, taken from reference TRBV25-1 and TRBJ2-6): EADIYQTPRYLVIGTGKKITLECSQTMGHDKMYWYQQDPGMELHLIHYSYGVNSTEKGDLSSESTVSRIRTEHFPLTLESARPSHTSQYLCASSESGASSGANVLTFGAGSRLTVL.

Many counts were recorded for this clonotype. The chain links TRBV6-5 to TRBJ1-5; 8 bases are shared with TRBD1. The CDR3 covers 12 residues. CDR1 is MNHEY, CDR2 SVGAGI, per germline. The V and J ends lost 10 bases and 4 bases, in that order; junction bases with no gene match: 3. CDR3 protein: CATRQGNQPQHF. The CDR3 nucleotides read TGTGCCACCAGACAGGGGAATCAGCCCCAGCATTTT.

The chain is built from TRBV4-3 and TRBJ2-3, with 9 bases matching TRBD1. J was trimmed by 2 bases and V by 4 bases; bases with no gene match: 7. CDR1 and CDR2 (germline): LGHNA, YSLEER. CDR3 length: 16 amino acids. This chain's CDR3 is CASSRSTGGDTDTQYF. CDR3 in DNA: TGCGCCAGCAGCCGGTCGACAGGGGGAGACACAGATACGCAGTATTTT.

This clonotype has only a few counts. The genes are TRBV12-3 or TRBV12-4 and TRBJ2-6; the D is unclear. Trimming removed 3 bases at V and 0 bases at J, with 15 bases between. The CDR3 consists of 18 residues. This CDR3 reads CASSFPSGPSSGANVLTF. The CDR3 coding sequence is TGTGCCAGCAGTTTTCCTTCCGGCCCTAGCTCTGGGGCCAACGTCCTGACTTTC.

This chain links TRBV7-9 with TRBJ1-1; TRBD1 is a possible D gene (5 bases). This CDR3 comprises 18 residues. Germline values: CDR1 SEHNR, CDR2 FQNEAQ (reference sequence). Trimming shortened V by 1 base and J by 5 bases, and 23 bases separated the two germline ends. The CDR3 sequence is CASSLGFGGLGSSTEAFF. The DNA of the CDR3 is TGTGCCAGCAGCTTAGGCTTTGGGGGGTTGGGCTCGTCAACTGAAGCTTTCTTT.

The rearrangement joins TRBV7-9 to TRBJ2-5, with D possibly TRBD2 on 6 matching bases. The CDR3 runs 15 residues. V dropped 6 bases and J dropped 5 bases, with 19 bases sitting between them. In germline, CDR1 is SEHNR, CDR2 FQNEAQ (reference sequence). In DNA, the CDR3 is TGTGCCAGCAGAAAGCCGGGCCCGGGAGAGGAGACCCAGTACTTC. Its translation is CASRKPGPGEETQYF. Combining the CDR3 with reference TRBV7-9 and TRBJ2-5 gives the whole variable domain DTGVSQNPRHKITKRGQNVTFRCDPISEHNRLYWYRQTLGQGPEFLTYFQNEAQLEKSRLLSDRFSAERPKGSFSTLEIQRTEQGDSAMYLCASRKPGPGEETQYFGPGTRLLVL.

The rearrangement links TRBV11-2 to TRBJ2-5; 8 bases align to TRBD2. The CDR3 spans 15 residues. The trim removed 3 bases at V and 2 bases at J, leaving 5 bases unmatched. Germline V gene data show CDR1 as SGHAT and CDR2 as FQNNGV. Here the CDR3 reads CASSFSGTSQETQYF. In DNA form, the CDR3 reads TGTGCCAGCAGCTTCTCCGGGACTAGTCAAGAGACCCAGTACTTC.

The chain uses TRBV2 and TRBJ2-7, with TRBD1 matching over 9 bases. V trimming: 10 bases; J trimming: 5 bases; junction bases outside the gene matches: 6. Germline-derived CDR1 and CDR2 are SNHLY and FYNNEI. CDR3 length equals 12 residues. The CDR3 reads CAKTGTGNEQYF. The DNA for the CDR3 is TGTGCCAAGACCGGGACAGGGAACGAGCAGTACTTC.

This clonotype was seen ten or more times. V usage is TRBV5-1 and J usage is TRBJ2-4; a weak D match, TRBD1 (6 bases). The CDR3 is made up of 15 amino acids. Between the trimmed V and J ends, which lost 2 bases and 7 bases, there was a span of 16 bases. The germline V gene encodes CDR1 SGHRS and CDR2 YFSETQ. CDR3 protein: CASSLKTGVTNIQYF. CDR3 nucleotide sequence: TGCGCCAGCAGCTTAAAGACAGGAGTGACGAACATTCAGTACTTC.

The chain has TRBV5-1 and TRBJ2-1; D might be TRBD1 or TRBD2, each matching 5 bases. CDR1 and CDR2 from the germline V gene are SGHRS and YFSETQ. V was shortened by 0 bases and J by 5 bases, with 12 bases between the two germline ends. The CDR3 spans 15 residues. The CDR3, as DNA: TGCGCCAGCAGCTTGGGGGCAGGGACGGACAATGAGCAGTTCTTC. Protein product: CASSLGAGTDNEQFF.